This T cell receptor beta chain derives from a study of radiotherapy plus CTLA-4 blockade in lung cancer. The V end was cut by 4 bases, the J end by 2 bases, with 6 bases between. This CDR3 is built from 13 residues. Germline V gives CDR1 SNHLY, CDR2 FYNNEI. Ipilimumab CTLA-4 blockade and focal radiation were given to patients with chemo-refractory metastatic non-small-cell lung cancer. Measured with immunoSEQ multiplex PCR; TCRdb has only the in-frame clones, and not every one. Of around 82,000 clones listed, roughly 86% are singletons. The TCR comes from a human donor with non-small cell lung cancer that progressed on radiotherapy plus ipilimumab. Specimen: peripheral blood, collected from a patient treated with radiotherapy plus ipilimumab. The chain is built from TRBV2 and TRBJ1-3; D is uncertain. The CDR3, as DNA: TGTGCCAGCAGTGGAGTCACTGGAAACACCATATATTTT. Residues: CASSGVTGNTIYF.